Listed below are T cell receptor beta chains from one sample, sequenced in a study of blood T cell repertoires in COVID-19. Profiled with immunoSEQ multiplex PCR; TCRdb holds only in-frame clones, not every one. Of about 250,000 clones detected, about 80% appear once; the ten largest clones hold about 3.1%. Sequencing input: peripheral blood. The receptors were sampled from a woman of 80 years or more with acute or convalescent COVID-19. Each CDR3 is given without its conserved first and last residue. Fields, in order: V gene, J gene, clone size, CDR3 protein. A clone size is listed for some rows: how often the clone was seen (once, few, many), or a class if it is expanded.

V gene: TRBV7-8
J gene: TRBJ2-2
clone size: .
CDR3 protein: ASSPLRAREGGELF

V gene: TRBV28
J gene: TRBJ1-2
clone size: .
CDR3 protein: ASTYPGGANYGYT

V gene: TRBV12-5
J gene: TRBJ1-5
clone size: .
CDR3 protein: ASGLGREFNQPQH

V gene: TRBV7-2
J gene: TRBJ2-3
clone size: .
CDR3 protein: ASSLSSGGASDTQY

V gene: TRBV28
J gene: TRBJ1-6
clone size: .
CDR3 protein: ASLSSSYNSPLH

V gene: TRBV6-5
J gene: TRBJ1-5
clone size: .
CDR3 protein: ASSGTGGFQPQH

V gene: TRBV19
J gene: TRBJ1-2
clone size: .
CDR3 protein: ASSITGRGNHRYGYT

V gene: TRBV6-5
J gene: TRBJ1-1
clone size: .
CDR3 protein: ASSYSIQVVSEAF

V gene: TRBV18
J gene: TRBJ2-2
clone size: once
CDR3 protein: ASSPGLLNTGELF

V gene: TRBV29-1
J gene: TRBJ2-3
clone size: few
CDR3 protein: SVETSLGTDTQY

V gene: TRBV7-2
J gene: TRBJ1-1
clone size: .
CDR3 protein: ASSLGPAGGTEAF

V gene: TRBV19
J gene: TRBJ1-4
clone size: .
CDR3 protein: ASSMTGAANEKLF

V gene: TRBV19
J gene: TRBJ1-5
clone size: .
CDR3 protein: ASSIGGTPGRNQPQH

V gene: TRBV2
J gene: TRBJ1-4
clone size: .
CDR3 protein: ASGSPNEKLF

V gene: TRBV6-5
J gene: TRBJ2-5
clone size: once
CDR3 protein: ASSYGGRAAETQY

V gene: TRBV5-1
J gene: TRBJ2-2
clone size: .
CDR3 protein: ASSSSELTNTGELF

V gene: TRBV18
J gene: TRBJ2-6
clone size: .
CDR3 protein: ASSPSQGSGANVLT

V gene: TRBV5-6
J gene: TRBJ2-1
clone size: .
CDR3 protein: ATSRGAGYNEQF

V gene: TRBV5-1
J gene: TRBJ2-3
clone size: few
CDR3 protein: ASSDDTGTRSSYTQY

V gene: TRBV5-1
J gene: TRBJ2-1
clone size: .
CDR3 protein: ASRGGLAGEYNEQF

V gene: TRBV5-6
J gene: TRBJ2-3
clone size: .
CDR3 protein: ASSLVGKTSGNRDTQY

V gene: TRBV7-9
J gene: TRBJ1-2
clone size: .
CDR3 protein: ASSLGGQGRAGYT

V gene: TRBV19
J gene: TRBJ2-1
clone size: once
CDR3 protein: ASRPGLAGGRGEQF

V gene: TRBV5-4
J gene: TRBJ2-1
clone size: .
CDR3 protein: ASSAGLAGGVDSYNEQF

V gene: TRBV2
J gene: TRBJ2-1
clone size: few
CDR3 protein: ASSETGGRAYNEQF

V gene: TRBV7-9
J gene: TRBJ2-1
clone size: few
CDR3 protein: ASRGTSGRAHNLHNEQF